This T cell receptor (beta chain) was obtained from a study of T cells after yellow fever vaccination (dated by TCRdb to between 2017 and 2020). For the wider study: The SMART-Seq v4 Ultra Low Input RNA kit was used to prepare libraries from fractions with low cell numbers. Two healthy male donors, one aged 18 to 29 and one aged 30 to 40 years, were included in the cohort. To track T-cell clones before and after primary and booster YFV17D yellow fever vaccination, bulk TCR alpha and beta repertoires were sequenced longitudinally. Bulk PBMC replicates and cell subsets were isolated from blood drawn at multiple timepoints before and after both primary and secondary immunization.

Broader findings and caveats from the paper: A small share of clonotypes was detected in both CD4 and CD8 compartments, with the overlap likely arising from convergent recombination. Computational filtering was needed because FACS-sorted repertoires could contain abundant contaminating clonotypes from the bulk population. Compared with the primary T-cell response, the secondary T-cell response was faster but weaker, reaching its peak on day 5 rather than on day 15. Only a couple of donors were included in the study, so the extent to which the findings can be generalized is limited. Most clones expanded after primary vaccination were re-detected after the booster (96% of CD4 and around 88% of CD8), suggesting broad memory maintenance.

Points on this clonotype: Its antigen is unknown. Per-base qualities were not stored, and no clone one base away is much larger.

V loses 2 bases of germline sequence and J loses 7 bases, and the interval between the two ends is 14 bases. Reading the germline V gene gives CDR1 LGHNA and CDR2 YSLEER. Counted from cysteine to phenylalanine, this CDR3 has 15 amino acids. The kept DNA is CDR3 alone, 45 bases in frame from the first base. Synthesis of TCR cDNA relied on 5'RACE template switching, a step that introduced a universal primer site along with unique molecular identifiers. Priming of cDNA synthesis was performed from both the TCR alpha and TCR beta constant segments. Library amplification used two PCR steps, and the second PCR step added sample barcodes and sequencing adapters. Sequencing of libraries was done on Illumina HiSeq 2500 (2x100 bp) or NovaSeq (2x150 bp). In the original analysis: MIGEC was used to demultiplex reads and collapse the reads into UMI consensus sequences, and MiXCR was used for V(D)J alignment. Vaccine-responding clonotypes were identified with edgeR using replicate PBMC samples, with FDR below 0.01 and a log2 fold change above 5 up to day 15 being required. Each bulk clonotype received a CD4 or CD8 identity based on whether the sequenced CD4 or CD8 repertoire contained that clonotype at higher abundance. TCRdb trimmed public reads at Q25 via fastp, called clones via MiXCR and kept in-frame beta chains. Entries are consolidated by CDR3 protein sequence, retaining the most common genes and DNA. Clone size and V and J calls follow TCRdb, not the original study. For this sample there are about 68,000 distinct CDR3 sequences; about 6.5% appear just once. The top ten constitute around a third of the sample.

What the treatment or condition label conveys for this sample: live attenuated yellow fever vaccine strain. A standard Ficoll-Paque protocol was used to isolate PBMCs from peripheral blood. CD4 and CD8 T-cell fractions were isolated with Dynabeads CD4 and CD8 positive selection kits. RNA was extracted with TriZol from bulk PBMCs, CD4 and CD8 fractions, and dextramer-positive and dextramer-negative fractions. The clonotype comes from a man between 18 and 29 years old who received the YFV17D yellow fever vaccine. Specimen: CD8+ T cells sorted from PBMCs, collected around 45 days after the first yellow fever vaccination. The chain is assembled from TRBV4-3 and TRBJ1-4, with a tentative D gene TRBD1 over 5 matching bases. The DNA is as follows: TGCGCCAGCAGCCAATGGACCGGGACTTCTGAAAAACTGTTTTTT. This sequence encodes CASSQWTGTSEKLFF.